The rows below give T cell receptor beta chains drawn from one sample of a study of blood T cells in healthy people across ages. TCRdb recomputed calls from the 5' RACE reads with MiXCR, one row per CDR3 protein. This sample has about 780,000 distinct CDR3 sequences, with more than 35% found just once. Sequenced input: blood. The receptors were gathered from an elderly man in good health. Both conserved end residues are trimmed from each CDR3. The order of the fields is D gene, clone size, V gene, J gene, CDR3 protein. The D gene is left open where the match is weak. Clone size is shown for a subset of rows, as once, few, many or a class of expanded clone.

D gene: NA; clone size: NA; V gene: TRBV5-1; J gene: TRBJ2-2; CDR3 protein: ASSLRGQAGELF
D gene: NA; clone size: NA; V gene: TRBV4-1; J gene: TRBJ2-1; CDR3 protein: ASSQDRGTRGPVKQF
D gene: TRBD2; clone size: few; V gene: TRBV12-3/TRBV12-4; J gene: TRBJ2-1; CDR3 protein: ASSNTGTSGEQF
D gene: TRBD1; clone size: NA; V gene: TRBV5-6; J gene: TRBJ2-6; CDR3 protein: ASSRGTGGPGANVLT
D gene: NA; clone size: NA; V gene: TRBV11-2; J gene: TRBJ2-5; CDR3 protein: ASSPFQRGETQY
D gene: NA; clone size: NA; V gene: TRBV7-9; J gene: TRBJ2-4; CDR3 protein: ASSVSGLREQY
D gene: TRBD2; clone size: few; V gene: TRBV20-1; J gene: TRBJ2-7; CDR3 protein: SARVARGGTYEQY
D gene: TRBD2; clone size: NA; V gene: TRBV12-3/TRBV12-4; J gene: TRBJ2-5; CDR3 protein: ASIPAPGLAAYNEQY
D gene: NA; clone size: NA; V gene: TRBV28; J gene: TRBJ2-3; CDR3 protein: ASSEGTGLPRLSTQY
D gene: NA; clone size: NA; V gene: TRBV30; J gene: TRBJ2-2; CDR3 protein: AALRGRTGELF
D gene: TRBD2; clone size: few; V gene: TRBV10-3; J gene: TRBJ2-7; CDR3 protein: ASHSGGSYEQY
D gene: TRBD2; clone size: NA; V gene: TRBV20-1; J gene: TRBJ2-1; CDR3 protein: SAGTSTYNEQF
D gene: NA; clone size: few; V gene: TRBV11-3; J gene: TRBJ2-7; CDR3 protein: ASSSGAEAGFDEQY
D gene: TRBD2; clone size: once; V gene: TRBV30; J gene: TRBJ2-5; CDR3 protein: AWSKRLAGGIRQY
D gene: NA; clone size: many; V gene: TRBV6-6; J gene: TRBJ2-5; CDR3 protein: ASSPNRETQY
D gene: TRBD1; clone size: many; V gene: TRBV12-3/TRBV12-4; J gene: TRBJ2-1; CDR3 protein: ASSPGQGAYNEQF
D gene: TRBD2; clone size: NA; V gene: TRBV20-1; J gene: TRBJ2-2; CDR3 protein: SARDTSGNTGELF
D gene: TRBD1; clone size: NA; V gene: TRBV3-1; J gene: TRBJ1-6; CDR3 protein: ASSLPGGNNSPLH
D gene: NA; clone size: NA; V gene: TRBV5-1; J gene: TRBJ2-7; CDR3 protein: ASSLAASLEQY
D gene: NA; clone size: few; V gene: TRBV25-1; J gene: TRBJ1-2; CDR3 protein: ASSVLGQGGYT
D gene: TRBD1; clone size: NA; V gene: TRBV4-3; J gene: TRBJ1-4; CDR3 protein: ASSQGQLTNEKLF
D gene: NA; clone size: few; V gene: TRBV20-1; J gene: TRBJ2-7; CDR3 protein: SASPDHEQY
D gene: NA; clone size: many; V gene: TRBV2; J gene: TRBJ2-6; CDR3 protein: ASSPQALSGANVLT
D gene: NA; clone size: few; V gene: TRBV20-1; J gene: TRBJ1-1; CDR3 protein: SAQTLQGVGTEAF
D gene: NA; clone size: NA; V gene: TRBV7-3; J gene: TRBJ2-3; CDR3 protein: ASSLSQGGNTDTQY
D gene: NA; clone size: NA; V gene: TRBV29-1; J gene: TRBJ1-1; CDR3 protein: SEKHGAGDTEAF
D gene: NA; clone size: few; V gene: TRBV27; J gene: TRBJ2-5; CDR3 protein: ASSWGGGETQY
D gene: NA; clone size: few; V gene: TRBV6-2/TRBV6-3; J gene: TRBJ2-7; CDR3 protein: ASSYVMYEQY
D gene: NA; clone size: NA; V gene: TRBV3-1; J gene: TRBJ2-5; CDR3 protein: ASSTRLGGSETQY
D gene: TRBD2; clone size: NA; V gene: TRBV7-8; J gene: TRBJ2-7; CDR3 protein: ASSPGTSFNEQY
D gene: NA; clone size: NA; V gene: TRBV20-1; J gene: TRBJ2-1; CDR3 protein: SAQGGRGIFRGQF
D gene: NA; clone size: many; V gene: TRBV29-1; J gene: TRBJ2-6; CDR3 protein: SVEDWGNSGANVLT
D gene: TRBD2; clone size: few; V gene: TRBV7-2; J gene: TRBJ2-1; CDR3 protein: ASSLTGLADNEQF
D gene: NA; clone size: NA; V gene: TRBV10-3; J gene: TRBJ1-1; CDR3 protein: AIGGNTEAF
D gene: NA; clone size: NA; V gene: TRBV12-3/TRBV12-4; J gene: TRBJ1-5; CDR3 protein: ASGPLSQPQH